The TCR beta chain described here comes from a study of vaccination and CD4 T cells after COVID-19. For this clonotype: Its matching antigen is unknown.

This CDR3 spans 14 amino acids. Between the trimmed V and J ends, which lost 0 bases and 6 bases, there was a span of 11 bases. Germline V gives CDR1 MNHEY, CDR2 SMNVEV (reference sequence). As to treatment: approximately 10-day PBMC culture with coronavirus spike peptide pools or control peptides (ViraFEST assay). Once cultured around 10 days, CD4+ T cells underwent isolation by negative selection. The study sequenced cultured CD4+ T cell DNA using the Oncomine TCR Beta short-read assay. TCRdb redid the calling of the PCR reads with MiXCR, one entry per CDR3 protein. The sample contains roughly 15,000 distinct CDR3 sequences, around 58% of which appear only once.

The rearrangement uses TRBV27 and TRBJ1-2; unclear D gene. The clonotype comes from a human donor who had recovered from COVID-19. The sequencing sample was made of CD4+ T cells from blood, cultured in vitro. The CDR3 protein is CASSLSGADDGYTF. In DNA, the CDR3 is TGTGCCAGCAGTTTATCGGGAGCTGACGATGGCTACACCTTC.